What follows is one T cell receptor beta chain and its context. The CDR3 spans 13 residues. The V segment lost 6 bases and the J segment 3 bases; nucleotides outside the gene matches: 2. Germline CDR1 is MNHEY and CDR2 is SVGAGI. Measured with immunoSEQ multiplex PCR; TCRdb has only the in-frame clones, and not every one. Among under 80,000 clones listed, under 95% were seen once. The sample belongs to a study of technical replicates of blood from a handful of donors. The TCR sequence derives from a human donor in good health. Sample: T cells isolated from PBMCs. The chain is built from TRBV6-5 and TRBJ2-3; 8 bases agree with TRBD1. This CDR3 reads CASRTGGTDTQYF. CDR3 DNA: TGTGCCAGCAGAACAGGGGGGACAGATACGCAGTATTTT.